The 32 T cell receptor beta chains below all came from one sample that was sequenced in a study of CD8+CD57+ T cells in acquired aplastic anemia. Investigators profiled TCR beta VDJ and CDR3 from genomic DNA template. Each CDR3 protein is one row after TCRdb ran MiXCR on the reads. The profile shows around 200,000 distinct CDR3 sequences, approximately 51% of them singletons. Patients picked for sequencing had shown CD8+CD57+ cell expansion detected by flow cytometry. The sample comprised sorted CD4+, CD8+, or CD8+CD57+ T cells (not recorded which) from PBMCs. The receptors stem from a human donor with aplastic anemia.

As regards this clonotype: This may stem from a read error, because a much larger clone lies one nucleotide away. This chain links TRBV9 with TRBJ2-1; D remains ambiguous. This CDR3 contains 10 residues. Trimming removed 5 bases from V and 10 bases from J, with 7 bases in between. The germline CDR1 and CDR2 sequences are SGDLS and YYNGEE. The CDR3 is CASSEEEQFF. The DNA for the CDR3 is TGTGCCAGCAGTGAAGAGGAGCAGTTCTTC.

In its sample, this clonotype was seen a few times. The chain joins TRBV7-2 to TRBJ2-7, with D unresolved. Germline CDR1 reads SGHTA; CDR2 reads FQGNSA. Trimming cost V 0 bases and J 0 bases, with 6 bases left between them. CDR3 length: 14 residues. This CDR3 is CASSLASSSYEQYF. DNA of the CDR3: TGTGCCAGCAGCTTAGCGTCGAGCTCCTACGAGCAGTACTTC.

J is TRBJ2-3 and V is TRBV7-3, with D perhaps matching TRBD1 (5 bases). The germline V gene has CDR1 SGHTA and CDR2 FQGTGA. Trimming took 3 bases from V and 2 from J, leaving 12 bases between them. This CDR3 is built from 15 residues. DNA of the CDR3: TGTGCCAGCAGCTTCCTCGACAGTGACACAGATACGCAGTATTTT. Translated, it gives CASSFLDSDTDTQYF.

The chain carries TRBV12-5 and TRBJ1-1, with D possibly TRBD1 on 6 matching bases. Trimming removed 1 base at V and 1 base at J, with 16 bases between. The CDR3 extends over 17 amino acids. CDR1 LGHNT and CDR2 FRNRAP come from the germline V gene. The CDR3 reads CASGLGFTGRRNTEAFF. CDR3 nucleotides: TGTGCTAGTGGTTTGGGCTTTACAGGGAGAAGGAACACTGAAGCTTTCTTT.

Here the CDR3 reads CASSVDRAGNTIYF. The DNA for the CDR3 is TGTGCCAGCAGTGTAGACAGAGCGGGAAACACCATATATTTT. V usage is TRBV25-1 and J usage is TRBJ1-3, with D perhaps matching TRBD1 (5 bases). V dropped 4 bases and J dropped 4 bases, with 11 bases sitting between them. Germline CDR1 and CDR2: MGHDK and SYGVNS. There are 14 residues in the CDR3.

The chain couples TRBV12-3 or TRBV12-4 to TRBJ1-1; 7 bases match TRBD1. With V trimmed by 4 bases and J by 0 bases, 2 bases remained unmatched. This CDR3 spans 14 amino acids. The CDR3 coding sequence is TGTGCCAGCAGTTGGGACAGCATGAACACTGAAGCTTTCTTT. It specifies CASSWDSMNTEAFF.

This clonotype came up many times. CDR3 nucleotide sequence: TGCGCCAGCAGCTTCAGACAGGGGTTAGGCGAGCAGTACTTC. Amino acid sequence: CASSFRQGLGEQYF. This chain joins TRBV5-1 and TRBJ2-7, with 8 bases aligning to TRBD1. The CDR3 contains 14 residues. Germline CDR1 and CDR2: SGHRS and YFSETQ. The V gene end was trimmed by 2 bases and the J gene end by 6 bases; junction bases not matched to a gene: 7.

The genes are TRBV10-3 and TRBJ1-1, with D uncertain. From germline, CDR1 is ENHRY and CDR2 SYGVKD. V was clipped by 3 bases and J by 4 bases, with 18 bases between them. The CDR3 spans 16 residues. The CDR3 DNA reads TGTGCCATCAGTGAAGGAAGTACGGGGAAGGGCACTGAAGCTTTCTTT. Protein product: CAISEGSTGKGTEAFF.

This rearrangement joins TRBV25-1 to TRBJ2-3; 9 bases agree with TRBD2. Germline CDR1 is MGHDK and CDR2 is SYGVNS. The V and J ends lost 5 bases and 7 bases, in that order; junction bases with no gene match: 16. This CDR3 is 17 amino acids long. The CDR3, as DNA: TGTGCCAGCAGTCCAAGCGGGGGGCCGGAGAGTCCTTATACGCAGTATTTT. It encodes CASSPSGGPESPYTQYF.

This chain links TRBV10-3 with TRBJ2-7; possibly TRBD1 or TRBD2 for D (5 bases each). The V gene's germline CDR1 is ENHRY and CDR2 SYGVKD. This CDR3 spans 12 amino acids. V gave up 8 bases and J gave up 2 bases, with 10 bases separating them. This CDR3 reads CAISRDAYEQYV. Here the CDR3 DNA reads TGTGCCATCTCAAGGGACGCCTACGAGCAGTACGTC.

In its sample, this clonotype was seen many times. The rearrangement links TRBV5-1 to TRBJ2-3; TRBD2 aligns across 16 bases. This CDR3 is built from 18 residues. Germline loops: CDR1 SGHRS, CDR2 YFSETQ. V gave up 5 bases and J gave up 2 bases; unmatched junction bases: 8. The CDR3 reads CASRSGTSGGALTDTQYF. CDR3 bases: TGCGCCAGCAGGTCCGGGACTAGCGGGGGGGCCCTCACAGATACGCAGTATTTT. The whole variable domain, filled in from reference TRBV5-1 and TRBJ2-3, reads KAGVTQTPRYLIKTRGQQVTLSCSPISGHRSVSWYQQTPGQGLQFLFEYFSETQRNKGNFPGRFSGRQFSNSRSEMNVSTLELGDSALYLCASRSGTSGGALTDTQYFGPGTRLTVL.

This clonotype was observed at least ten times. The chain has TRBV7-2 and TRBJ1-6; 8 nucleotides match TRBD1. The CDR3 length is 14 residues. The germline V gene has CDR1 SGHTA and CDR2 FQGNSA. V dropped 5 bases and J dropped 7; count of bases not matched to a gene: 4. Here the CDR3 reads CASSPTGANSPLHF. The CDR3 coding sequence is TGTGCCAGCAGCCCGACAGGGGCGAATTCACCCCTCCACTTT.

In the case of this clonotype: A read error may be the cause here, since a much bigger clone is one base away. V usage is TRBV18 and J usage is TRBJ1-1; D call uncertain. CDR1 KGHSH and CDR2 LQKENI come from the germline V gene. The CDR3 has 12 amino acids. CDR3 DNA sequence: TGTGCCGGCTCACCAAGTAGGGAGGAAGCTTTCTTT. It encodes CAGSPSREEAFF.

This clonotype was seen ten or more times. The chain carries TRBV5-1 and TRBJ1-5; 7 nucleotides agree with TRBD1. Germline lookup yields CDR1 SGHRS and CDR2 YFSETQ. There are 13 residues in the CDR3. V was clipped by 5 bases and J by 4 bases; unmatched bases: 3. The CDR3 region has the DNA TGCGCCAGCAGGCAGGGACAGAATCAGCCCCAGCATTTT. As protein: CASRQGQNQPQHF.

The V call is TRBV7-6, the J call TRBJ2-5; TRBD2 matches at 9 bases. The germline V gene encodes CDR1 SGHVS and CDR2 FNYEAQ. The CDR3 contains 16 residues. V gave up 5 bases and J gave up 4 bases; unmatched junction bases: 11. The CDR3 nucleotides are TGTGCCAGCAGCCCCCGGGTAGCGGGGGAAAGAGAGACCCAGTACTTC. Its translation: CASSPRVAGERETQYF.

This clonotype was observed many times. This chain connects TRBV7-9 to TRBJ1-6; D might be TRBD1 (6 bases). The CDR3 totals 16 residues. Germline assignment: CDR1 SEHNR and CDR2 FQNEAQ (reference sequence). Trimming cost V 4 bases and J 7 bases, with 17 bases left between them. CDR3 sequence reads: CASSSRAGAWNSPLHF. CDR3 bases: TGTGCCAGCAGCTCCCGGGCGGGGGCTTGGAATTCACCCCTCCACTTT.

J is TRBJ1-1 and V is TRBV29-1; 7 bases are a match to TRBD1. V trimming: 4 bases; J trimming: 1 base; junction bases outside the gene matches: 3. The V gene's germline CDR1 is SQVTM and CDR2 ANQGSEA. The length of the CDR3 is 13 residues. The DNA for the CDR3 is TGCAGCGTTGCCAACAGGGGGAACACTGAAGCTTTCTTT. This translates into CSVANRGNTEAFF.

Notes on this clonotype: Sequence at one end of the junction differs from germline and may be a read error. V is TRBV7-6 and J is TRBJ2-1, with D possibly being TRBD2 (7 bases). The CDR3 loop spans 15 amino acids. Germline CDR1 and CDR2: SGHVS and FNYEAQ. The chain's CDR3 is CASSQGGGPVREQSF. In DNA, the CDR3 is TGTGCCAGCAGCCAAGGGGGGGGGCCTGTCCGTGAGCAGTCCTTC.

Many counts were recorded for this clonotype. The chain carries TRBV5-1 and TRBJ1-4; 7 nucleotides agree with TRBD1. The CDR3 extends over 17 amino acids. Germline V gene lookup returns CDR1 SGHRS and CDR2 YFSETQ. The J segment lost 3 bases and the V segment lost 3 bases, leaving 11 bases of the junction unmatched. CDR3 loop: CASSWDGGDSSNEKLFF. DNA for the CDR3: TGCGCCAGCAGCTGGGACGGTGGGGACAGCTCTAATGAAAAACTGTTTTTT.

There are many counts of this clonotype. The chain couples TRBV6-5 to TRBJ1-4, with D tentatively TRBD1 (6 bases). CDR1 and CDR2 (germline): MNHEY, SVGAGI. Trimming took 8 bases from V and 8 from J, leaving 18 bases between them. The CDR3 is made up of 14 amino acids. The CDR3 DNA is TGTGCCAGCGGGGGACACCTCGACGGAGAAAAACTGTTTTTT. Protein sequence: CASGGHLDGEKLFF.

This clonotype has only one observation. This rearrangement joins TRBV2 to TRBJ2-7; TRBD1 aligns across 9 bases. Matching the DNA end better, TRBJ2-1 makes the J call doubtful. Germline V CDR1 and CDR2: SNHLY, FYNNEI. The CDR3 spans 15 residues. DNA for the CDR3: TGTGCCAGCATCCGCGGGACAGGGAGTTTCAATGAGCAGTTCTTC. Encoded protein: CASIRGTGSFNEQFF.

The CDR3 coding sequence is TGTGCCAGCAGCATCGAGAGACAGGGGGCAAATCAGCCCCAGCATTTT. This sequence encodes CASSIERQGANQPQHF. This chain links TRBV3-1 with TRBJ1-5; TRBD1 matches 10 bases. Looked up from germline, CDR1 is LGHDT and CDR2 is YNNKEL (reference sequence). V was clipped by 5 bases and J by 4 bases; unmatched bases: 8. This CDR3 region has 16 residues.

This clonotype was seen at least ten times. The rearrangement links TRBV5-1 to TRBJ1-1, with D perhaps TRBD1 (5 bases). CDR3 length equals 14 residues. Germline CDR1 is SGHRS and CDR2 is YFSETQ. Trimming removed 0 bases from V and 3 bases from J, with 9 bases in between. The CDR3: CASSLEGMDTEAFF. CDR3 DNA sequence: TGCGCCAGCAGCTTGGAGGGGATGGACACTGAAGCTTTCTTT.

The V call is TRBV10-3, the J call TRBJ1-5; D is unresolved. Trimming took off 3 bases at V and 0 bases at J, with 3 bases between the two ends. Germline V lookup: CDR1 ENHRY, CDR2 SYGVKD. This CDR3 is built from 13 residues. CDR3 bases: TGTGCCATCAGTGAAAATAGCAATCAGCCCCAGCATTTT. This translates into CAISENSNQPQHF.

J is TRBJ2-7 and V is TRBV29-1; no definite D call. CDR3 size: 13 residues. From germline, CDR1 is SQVTM and CDR2 ANQGSEA. V was trimmed by 2 bases and J by 2 bases, leaving 10 bases between them. CDR3 amino acids: CSVETGSPYEQYF. As DNA, the CDR3 is TGCAGCGTTGAAACTGGTTCACCCTACGAGCAGTACTTC.

This clonotype occurred many times. V gene TRBV2 combines with J gene TRBJ2-1; 9 bases fit TRBD2. Germline CDR1 is SNHLY and CDR2 is FYNNEI. The CDR3 is 15 amino acids. Trimming removed 7 bases from V and 3 bases from J; junction bases left unmatched: 7. DNA of the CDR3: TGTGCCAGCAACACGGGACTAGCTAGCTACAATGAGCAGTTCTTC. Its translation: CASNTGLASYNEQFF.

The V gene is TRBV7-6, the J gene TRBJ1-4; D possibly corresponds to TRBD1 (5 bases). Germline loops: CDR1 SGHVS, CDR2 FNYEAQ. V was pared by 4 bases and J by 5 bases, with 11 bases between. This CDR3 spans 14 amino acids. The CDR3 protein is CASSSSGGNEKLFF. CDR3 nucleotide sequence: TGTGCCAGCAGCTCATCGGGGGGGAATGAAAAACTGTTTTTT.

The chain is built from TRBV25-1 and TRBJ1-2; D call uncertain. V was pared by 4 bases and J by 4 bases, with 13 bases between. Germline lookup yields CDR1 MGHDK and CDR2 SYGVNS. The CDR3 loop spans 14 amino acids. CDR3 region: CASSGGDISYGYTF. DNA of the CDR3: TGTGCCAGCAGTGGTGGCGATATATCCTATGGCTACACCTTC.

This clonotype was recorded many times. The genes are TRBV11-2 and TRBJ1-2; possibly TRBD1 for D (5 bases). The CDR3 sequence is 17 residues long. Germline CDR1 is SGHAT and CDR2 is FQNNGV. With 1 base removed from V and 2 bases from J, the gap between germline ends came to 17 bases. The chain's CDR3 is CASSLGGGREPNYGYTF. CDR3 DNA sequence: TGTGCCAGCAGCTTAGGGGGCGGCAGGGAACCCAACTATGGCTACACCTTC.

This clonotype was seen ten or more times. The genes are TRBV2 and TRBJ2-5; the D is unclear. The CDR3 spans 11 residues. CDR1 SNHLY and CDR2 FYNNEI come from the germline V gene. The germline V and J ends were trimmed by 8 bases and 5 bases, with 9 bases remaining between them. The DNA for the CDR3 is TGTGCCAGCGGGGTGCGGGAGACCCAGTACTTC. Residues: CASGVRETQYF.

V is TRBV2 and J is TRBJ1-4; 8 bases match TRBD1. CDR1 and CDR2 from the germline V gene are SNHLY and FYNNEI. The CDR3 runs to 13 residues. V shed 8 bases, J shed 7 bases, and the junction held 6 bases outside the gene matches. CDR3 DNA sequence: TGTGCCAGCCGGGACAGGCCCGGTGAAAAACTGTTTTTT. This gives the protein CASRDRPGEKLFF.

This clonotype showed up many times. The chain employs TRBV9 and TRBJ2-1; TRBD2 matches at 9 bases. V was pared by 2 bases and J by 2 bases, with 5 bases of the junction left unmatched. CDR1 and CDR2 from the germline V gene are SGDLS and YYNGEE. The CDR3 sequence is 16 residues long. The CDR3 DNA is TGTGCCAGCAGCGTGGGGAGCGGGGGGACCTACAATGAGCAGTTCTTC. It specifies CASSVGSGGTYNEQFF.